This T cell receptor (beta chain) was observed in a study of blood T cells in healthy people across ages. Note on this clonotype: Its target is unknown.

General study results and limits: Estimates based on one million T cells were treated as lower bounds. Whereas aged donors had fewer naive CD4+ cells, long-lived donors had more of them and higher diversity.

Combining a sample-barcoded 5' primer with a J-beta primer mix, a second PCR ran for 7 to 11 cycles. Via MiXCR, TCRdb re-called the 5' RACE reads, giving one row per CDR3 protein. The table shows approximately 850,000 distinct CDR3 sequences, with more than 45% occurring only once. The CDR3 contains 14 residues. Trimming removed 5 bases at V and 6 bases at J, with 15 bases between. Germline CDR1 and CDR2: SGHVS and FQNEAQ. The authors isolated at least 6.5 million PBMCs per sample. Sequencing used blood. The clonotype originates from a young man in good health. The chain links TRBV7-8 to TRBJ2-3; weak D call: TRBD2 (6 bases). The CDR3 coding sequence is TGTGCCAGCAGCACAAAGACCGGGGGTGATACGCAGTATTTT. It encodes CASSTKTGGDTQYF.